These 29 T cell receptor beta chains came from one sample sequenced in a study of CD8 T cells in ankylosing spondylitis. Using its own MiXCR run on the 5' RACE reads, TCRdb lists one record per CDR3 protein. The sample records roughly 250,000 distinct CDR3 sequences, over 9.5% being singletons. The sample was blood, either unsorted or a sorted T cell fraction (not recorded which). These receptors were collected from a male donor with ankylosing spondylitis or in good health (not recorded which).

A word on this clonotype: This could be a read error, since a much larger clone is one nucleotide away. The chain employs TRBV10-3 and TRBJ2-2, with D unresolved. Germline-derived CDR1 and CDR2 are ENHRY and SYGVKD. V lost 1 base and J lost 5, with 11 bases in between. The length of the CDR3 is 15 residues. The CDR3 loop reads CAISEWEPLTGELFF. CDR3 nucleotides: TGTGCCATCAGTGAGTGGGAACCTCTAACCGGGGAGCTGTTTTTT.

In this sample, this clonotype turned up a few times. The chain links TRBV4-2 to TRBJ2-7, with TRBD1 as a possible D gene (7 bases). V was trimmed by 1 base and J by 3 bases, leaving 16 bases between them. The length of the CDR3 is 16 residues. The germline gives CDR1 LGHNA, CDR2 YNFKEQ. CDR3 sequence: CASSQASGGPFYEQYF. CDR3 DNA: TGTGCCAGCAGCCAAGCGTCAGGGGGGCCTTTCTACGAGCAGTACTTC.

A few counts support this clonotype. The chain combines TRBV4-2 with TRBJ2-3, with 9 bases fitting TRBD2. After removal of 1 base from V and 5 bases from J, the junction contained 10 bases not matched to a gene. There are 17 residues in the CDR3. CDR1 is LGHNA and CDR2 is YNFKEQ in the germline V gene. The CDR3 protein is CASSQGALAGAGDTQYF. The CDR3 nucleotides are TGTGCCAGCAGCCAAGGGGCACTAGCGGGTGCGGGAGATACGCAGTATTTT.

In this sample, this clonotype turned up many times. The rearrangement joins TRBV5-8 to TRBJ1-3; no firm D call. Per the germline V gene, CDR1 is SGHTS and CDR2 is YDEGEE. With 3 bases removed from V and 0 bases from J, the gap between germline ends came to 10 bases. The CDR3 is 15 amino acids. CDR3 bases: TGTGCCAGCAGCTCCCGGGCCGTCTCTGGAAACACCATATATTTT. Translating gives CASSSRAVSGNTIYF.

The sample holds many counts of this clonotype. The chain combines TRBV29-1 with TRBJ2-2; D is perhaps TRBD1 (6 bases). CDR3 length: 16 amino acids. Deletions cut 2 bases from V and 2 bases from J, with 15 bases between. Germline-derived CDR1 and CDR2 are SQVTM and ANQGSEA. CDR3 coding DNA: TGCAGCGTTGAATCTAACAGGGAACCCAACACCGGGGAGCTGTTTTTT. Translating gives CSVESNREPNTGELFF.

This clonotype was counted at least ten times. The chain has TRBV6-1 and TRBJ1-1; D is perhaps TRBD1 (5 bases). CDR3 length: 14 residues. CDR1 and CDR2 (germline): MNHNS, SASEGT. V was clipped by 5 bases and J by 6 bases, with 16 bases between them. The CDR3 reads CASSLGRINSEAFF. CDR3 bases: TGTGCCAGCAGTCTGGGACGGATAAACTCTGAAGCTTTCTTT.

This clonotype was seen many times. The chain uses TRBV7-9 and TRBJ2-3, with TRBD2 as a possible D gene (5 bases). Trimming removed 5 bases at V and 0 bases at J, with 12 bases between. This CDR3 region has 15 residues. The germline gives CDR1 SEHNR, CDR2 FQNEAQ (reference sequence). This chain's CDR3 is CASSPGSISTDTQYF. The CDR3 DNA sequence: TGTGCCAGCAGCCCGGGGTCAATCAGCACAGATACGCAGTATTTT.

This clonotype was found a few times. This sequence joins TRBV18 and TRBJ2-1; 9 bases line up with TRBD1. V was pared by 3 bases and J by 9 bases, with 6 bases of the junction left unmatched. Germline loops: CDR1 KGHSH, CDR2 LQKENI. This CDR3 has 14 residues. In DNA form, the CDR3 reads TGTGCCAGCTCACCTACAGGGGGCCGGTCTGAGCAGTTCTTC. Protein: CASSPTGGRSEQFF.

This clonotype was detected ten times or more. The chain has TRBV12-3 or TRBV12-4 and TRBJ2-1; TRBD1 aligns across 10 bases. The junction had 3 bases not matched to a gene; V was cut back by 3 bases and J by 7 bases. The CDR3 totals 14 residues. CDR3 DNA sequence: TGTGCCAGCAGTTTCGGGACAGGGGTGAATGAGCAGTTCTTC. Amino acids: CASSFGTGVNEQFF.

The gene calls are TRBV30 and TRBJ1-5; 8 positions match TRBD1. Losses at the gene ends were 0 bases for V and 4 bases for J; bases not matched to a gene: 2. The CDR3 covers 14 residues. Germline assignment: CDR1 GTSNPN and CDR2 SVGIG (reference sequence). This chain's CDR3 is CAWSVQGGNQPQHF. The CDR3 DNA is TGTGCCTGGAGTGTACAGGGGGGGAATCAGCCCCAGCATTTT.

There are many counts of this clonotype. This rearrangement joins TRBV12-3 or TRBV12-4 to TRBJ1-1; D is unclear. The ends were cut back, 5 bases at V and 2 bases at J, with 12 bases in the middle. CDR3 length: 14 amino acids. The DNA of the CDR3 is TGTGCCAGCAGTCGGAGTGGCAGCAACACTGAAGCTTTCTTT. Its protein is CASSRSGSNTEAFF.

This clonotype was observed at least ten times. CDR3 nucleotide sequence: TGCGCCAGCAGCTTGTGGACTAGCGGGAAGCCTGAGCAGTTCTTC. This encodes CASSLWTSGKPEQFF. The V call is TRBV5-1, the J call TRBJ2-1, with TRBD2 matching over 12 bases. The ends lost 1 base at V and 9 bases at J; junction bases unmatched: 5. Germline assignment: CDR1 SGHRS and CDR2 YFSETQ. This CDR3 comprises 15 residues. Variable domain in full (rest from reference TRBV5-1 and TRBJ2-1): KAGVTQTPRYLIKTRGQQVTLSCSPISGHRSVSWYQQTPGQGLQFLFEYFSETQRNKGNFPGRFSGRQFSNSRSEMNVSTLELGDSALYLCASSLWTSGKPEQFFGPGTRLTVL.

This clonotype was counted many times. V usage is TRBV7-8 and J usage is TRBJ2-1, with 9 bases matching TRBD2. The CDR3 has 15 residues. V lost 5 bases, J lost 8 bases, and 10 bases stayed unmatched. Germline-derived CDR1 and CDR2 are SGHVS and FQNEAQ. DNA of the CDR3: TGTGCCAGCAGCACCCCTAGCGGGATTAGGGATGAGCAGTTCTTC. It specifies CASSTPSGIRDEQFF.

This clonotype was seen ten or more times. The CDR3 DNA sequence: TGTGCCAGCAGTCCCGTCCGGGATGATGGTGGCTACACCTTC. Translated, it gives CASSPVRDDGGYTF. The gene calls are TRBV12-3 or TRBV12-4 and TRBJ1-2; no clear D. Trimming took off 5 bases at V and 7 bases at J, with 17 bases between the two ends. The CDR3 is 14 residues long.

Ten or more counts support this clonotype. This chain links TRBV3-1 with TRBJ2-5; TRBD1 matches at 7 bases. CDR1 and CDR2 (germline): LGHDT, YNNKEL (reference sequence). This CDR3 contains 14 residues. V dropped 6 bases and J dropped 4; count of bases not matched to a gene: 8. The CDR3 spells CASRVQGSPETQYF. CDR3 DNA: TGTGCCAGCAGAGTACAGGGGAGCCCAGAGACCCAGTACTTC.

This clonotype was counted many times. The gene calls are TRBV20-1 and TRBJ2-2; possibly TRBD1 or TRBD2 for D (6 bases each). The V gene's germline CDR1 is DFQATT and CDR2 SNEGSKA (reference sequence). The CDR3 totals 15 residues. V lost 4 bases to trimming and J lost 7 bases, with 19 bases between them. CDR3 sequence: CSAMGGGKTGGELFF. The CDR3 coding sequence is TGCAGTGCTATGGGGGGCGGGAAGACCGGCGGGGAGCTGTTTTTT.

This clonotype was seen many times. The genes are TRBV10-3 and TRBJ2-7; possible D gene TRBD1, 5 bases. CDR1 is ENHRY, CDR2 SYGVKD, per germline. Between the trimmed V and J ends, which lost 8 bases and 5 bases, there was a span of 19 bases. This CDR3 region has 14 residues. CDR3 region: CAIGQSDKLDEQYF. In DNA, the CDR3 is TGTGCCATCGGACAATCGGACAAATTGGACGAGCAGTACTTC.

This clonotype occurred many times. The rearrangement uses TRBV15 and TRBJ2-5, with 7 positions matching TRBD1. The V segment lost 2 bases and the J segment 5 bases; nucleotides outside the gene matches: 17. This CDR3 region has 18 residues. Per germline, CDR1 LNHNV and CDR2 YYDKDF (reference sequence). DNA for the CDR3: TGTGCCACCAGCAGATTTCCCCTCCGAGAAGGGGGCGGGGAGACCCAGTACTTC. The encoded protein is CATSRFPLREGGGETQYF. Complete variable domain (other parts from reference TRBV15 and TRBJ2-5): DAMVIQNPRYQVTQFGKPVTLSCSQTLNHNVMYWYQQKSSQAPKLLFHYYDKDFNNEADTPDNFQSRRPNTSFCFLDIRSPGLGDTAMYLCATSRFPLREGGGETQYFGPGTRLLVL.

This clonotype came up many times. The V call is TRBV20-1, the J call TRBJ2-1; 16 nucleotides match TRBD2. The V gene end was trimmed by 1 base and the J gene end by 7 bases; junction bases not matched to a gene: 7. This CDR3 is built from 17 residues. Germline V gene sequence: CDR1 DFQATT, CDR2 SNEGSKA (reference sequence). The DNA for the CDR3 is TGCAGTGCTAGAGCCCCGGGACTAGCGGGAGGGCCTAATGAGCAGTTCTTC. Protein: CSARAPGLAGGPNEQFF.

The chain joins TRBV10-3 to TRBJ2-7; a weak D match, TRBD1 (5 bases). From germline, CDR1 is ENHRY and CDR2 SYGVKD. The CDR3 has 13 residues. Trimming took off 3 bases at V and 1 base at J, with 7 bases between the two ends. The CDR3, as DNA: TGTGCCATCAGTGAAGCAGGGTCCTACGAGCAGTACTTC. Its translation is CAISEAGSYEQYF.

Here the CDR3 reads CASSLGQLISYEQYF. CDR3 coding DNA: TGTGCCAGCAGCTTGGGACAGCTAATCTCCTACGAGCAGTACTTC. The chain has TRBV7-2 and TRBJ2-7; 7 bases are shared with TRBD1. This CDR3 is built from 15 residues. Trimming took 3 bases from V and 0 from J; bases not matched to a gene: 5. Germline loops: CDR1 SGHTA, CDR2 FQGNSA.

The CDR3 loop is CASSLAVGSYGYTF. The CDR3 DNA reads as TGCGCCAGCAGCTTGGCCGTGGGATCCTATGGCTACACCTTC. The V gene is TRBV5-1, the J gene TRBJ1-2; D is uncertain. The germline V and J ends were trimmed by 0 bases and 4 bases, with 10 bases remaining between them. Germline assignment: CDR1 SGHRS and CDR2 YFSETQ. This CDR3 comprises 14 residues.

This clonotype has just a few counts. The rearrangement links TRBV7-9 to TRBJ2-3, with D possibly being TRBD2 (5 bases). This CDR3 has 15 amino acids. Trimming shortened V by 4 bases and J by 5 bases, and 16 bases separated the two germline ends. The V gene's germline CDR1 is SEHNR and CDR2 FQNEAQ (reference sequence). The CDR3 region is CASSSTIPSGDTQYF. CDR3 bases: TGTGCCAGCAGCTCGACTATTCCAAGCGGAGATACGCAGTATTTT. The whole variable domain, filled in from reference TRBV7-9 and TRBJ2-3, reads DTGVSQNPRHKITKRGQNVTFRCDPISEHNRLYWYRQTLGQGPEFLTYFQNEAQLEKSRLLSDRFSAERPKGSFSTLEIQRTEQGDSAMYLCASSSTIPSGDTQYFGPGTRLTVL.

The table lists this clonotype with many counts. The V call is TRBV19, the J call TRBJ2-7, with D hard to call. The V end was cut by 6 bases, the J end by 7 bases, with 13 bases between. CDR1 and CDR2 from the germline V gene are LNHDA and SQIVND (reference sequence). The CDR3 spans 12 residues. Here the CDR3 reads CASSPSGAEQYF. In DNA form, the CDR3 reads TGTGCCAGTAGCCCCTCAGGAGCAGAGCAGTACTTC. Supplemented by reference TRBV19 and TRBJ2-7, the full variable domain reads DGGITQSPKYLFRKEGQNVTLSCEQNLNHDAMYWYRQDPGQGLRLIYYSQIVNDFQKGDIAEGYSVSREKKESFPLTVTSAQKNPTAFYLCASSPSGAEQYFGPGTRLTVT.

This rearrangement joins TRBV30 to TRBJ2-2; D not certain. Between the trimmed V and J ends, which lost 1 base and 0 bases, there was a span of 6 bases. The CDR3 covers 14 residues. Germline V gives CDR1 GTSNPN, CDR2 SVGIG (reference sequence). The DNA for the CDR3 is TGTGCCTGGAGTGGGGATGCGAACACCGGGGAGCTGTTTTTT. Translated: CAWSGDANTGELFF.

There are many counts of this clonotype. The chain employs TRBV7-8 and TRBJ1-1, with 7 bases matching TRBD1. Germline CDR1 is SGHVS and CDR2 is FQNEAQ. The CDR3 has 14 amino acids. J was trimmed by 4 bases and V by 7 bases; bases with no gene match: 9. CDR3 amino acids: CASTLDRKSTEAFF. The CDR3 nucleotides read TGTGCCAGCACCTTGGACAGGAAGAGCACTGAAGCTTTCTTT.

This clonotype was found a few times. The rearrangement links TRBV7-2 to TRBJ2-2, with a tentative D call TRBD2 (6 bases). Between the trimmed V and J ends, which lost 4 bases and 5 bases, there was a span of 14 bases. The CDR3 has 15 residues. Germline V gene lookup returns CDR1 SGHTA and CDR2 FQGNSA. The CDR3 spells CASSSQPGETGELFF. Written as DNA, the CDR3 is TGTGCCAGCAGCTCGCAGCCGGGGGAAACCGGGGAGCTGTTTTTT.

In its sample, this clonotype was seen many times. The rearrangement uses TRBV5-1 and TRBJ2-1; TRBD2 agrees at 8 bases. V lost 0 bases and J lost 8; bases outside the gene matches: 7. This CDR3 is 15 amino acids long. Germline CDR1 reads SGHRS; CDR2 reads YFSETQ. The CDR3 DNA follows: TGCGCCAGCAGCTTGGGTTGGCGGGAGGCGGATGAGCAGTTCTTC. It is translated as CASSLGWREADEQFF.

This clonotype has at least ten counts. J is TRBJ1-6 and V is TRBV12-3 or TRBV12-4; 7 nucleotides match TRBD1. The V gene end was trimmed by 6 bases and the J gene end by 10 bases; junction bases not matched to a gene: 6. The length of the CDR3 is 13 residues. This CDR3 is CASRTGIGSPLHF. In DNA, the CDR3 is TGTGCCAGCAGGACAGGGATCGGGTCACCCCTCCACTTT.